The entry below describes one TCR beta chain. This sample is part of a study of blood T cell repertoires in COVID-19. Overall study: Both acute and convalescent COVID-19 samples were obtained from the United States, Italy and Spain. Sources were T cells, B-cell-depleted T cells, or PBMCs; the material itself was cDNA or gDNA.

Germline V gene data show CDR1 as SGHTA and CDR2 as FQGNSA. V dropped 5 bases and J dropped 0 bases, with 14 bases sitting between them. There are 16 residues in the CDR3. In the study's own analysis: Cell counts per sample came from amplifying reference gene primers. Generated by immunoSEQ multiplex PCR, the TCRdb table keeps only in-frame clones and is missing some. V and J calls and clone size come straight from that table; D and trimming were deduced from the DNA. The sample comprises 300,000 to 350,000 clones, over 75% of which are singletons, and under 2.5% rests with the top ten. The sequence derives from a man aged 25 to 40 who had recovered from COVID-19. Sample: PBMCs or T cells enriched from blood (not recorded which). This sequence joins TRBV7-2 and TRBJ1-5, with D possibly being TRBD1 (6 bases). This CDR3 is CASSPLTGNSNQPQHF. The DNA for the CDR3 is TGTGCCAGCAGCCCCCTTACAGGGAATAGCAATCAGCCCCAGCATTTT. Combining the CDR3 with reference TRBV7-2 and TRBJ1-5 gives the whole variable domain GAGVSQSPSNKVTEKGKDVELRCDPISGHTALYWYRQSLGQGLEFLIYFQGNSAPDKSGLPSDRFSAERTGGSVSTLTIQRTQQEDSAVYLCASSPLTGNSNQPQHFGDGTRLSIL.